One and the same sample provided the 18 T cell receptor beta chains below, sequenced in a study of T cell clonality in common variable immunodeficiency. Method: immunoSEQ multiplex PCR; TCRdb's copy keeps in-frame clones and lacks some. The profile covers about 39,000 clones, none occurring a single time. Sequencing was done on a sample of peripheral blood mononuclear cells. Source of these receptors: a person aged 18 to 70 in good health.

This clone has ten or more counts. Sequencing ends 3 residues short of the CDR3 end; the germline J gene provides the rest. V gene TRBV24-1 combines with J gene TRBJ1-5; TRBD1 matches 7 bases. With V trimmed by 3 bases and J by 5 bases, 6 bases remained unmatched. CDR1 is KGHDR, CDR2 SFDVKD, per germline. The CDR3 extends over 15 amino acids. The CDR3 bases that were read are TGTGCCACCAGTGATCCTCGGGACAGAGATCAGCCC. Translated, it gives CATSDPRDRDQP. From start to end, the CDR3 is CATSDPRDRDQPQHF.

This clone was seen many times. The CDR3 end falls 3 residues outside the read, so it is completed with the germline J gene. The V gene is TRBV30, the J gene TRBJ1-2; tentative D call: TRBD1 (5 bases). Trimming took 1 base from V and 0 from J, leaving 12 bases between them. Germline CDR1 and CDR2: GTSNPN and SVGIG (reference sequence). The CDR3 runs to 15 residues. The CDR3 region is CAWSGGTGANYGYTF. CDR3 DNA (partial): TGTGCCTGGAGTGGGGGGACTGGAGCTAACTATGGC.

Many counts were recorded for this clone. With the read ending 3 residues before the CDR3 end, the germline J gene is used to fill in that end. The V call is TRBV27, the J call TRBJ1-6; the D is unclear. Trimming left V 3 bases short and J 10 bases short, with 10 bases between. CDR3 length equals 13 residues. Germline values: CDR1 MNHEY, CDR2 SMNVEV (reference sequence). CDR3 residues: CASSFYGPSPLHF. The CDR3 DNA, read in part, is TGTGCCAGCAGTTTTTACGGTCCGTCACCC.

This clone has at least ten counts. The read finishes 3 residues shy of the CDR3 end, and the germline J gene is used to complete it. The V gene is TRBV2, the J gene TRBJ2-2; TRBD2 aligns across 9 bases. CDR3 length: 18 residues. Losses at the gene ends were 6 bases for V and 2 bases for J; bases not matched to a gene: 13. The germline V gene encodes CDR1 SNHLY and CDR2 FYNNEI. The CDR3 loop is CASRGWAPSGTNTGELFF. Partial CDR3 DNA: TGTGCCAGCAGGGGATGGGCCCCTAGCGGGACTAACACCGGGGAG.

About this clone itself: The DNA ends 3 residues before the CDR3 does, and the rest of the CDR3 is filled in from the germline J gene. The V call is TRBV23-1, the J call TRBJ1-2, with D possibly TRBD1 on 5 matching bases. TRBV23-1 is marked as an open reading frame, function uncertain. The CDR3 is 13 residues long. Partial CDR3 DNA: TGCGCCAGCAGCGTTTACAGGTCCGTGTCT. Its translation: CASSVYRSVS. The whole CDR3 sequence is CASSVYRSVSYTF.

As concerns this clone: The read ends 3 residues shy of where the CDR3 ends; the end is completed using the germline J gene. The chain recombines TRBV18 with TRBJ2-4; D possibly corresponds to TRBD2 (6 bases). The CDR3 loop spans 12 amino acids. CDR1 is KGHSH, CDR2 LQKENI, per germline. The CDR3 here is CASSLKDYGQYF. The sequenced CDR3 bases are TGTGCCAGCTCCTTGAAGGACTATGGT.

This clone was observed many times. The CDR3 extends 3 residues past the end of the read, so its final part is completed from the germline J gene. The V and J genes are TRBV19 and TRBJ2-1, with 10 bases matching TRBD2. Germline trimming cut 5 bases from V and 2 bases from J; bases unmatched to any gene: 6. CDR1 LNHDA and CDR2 SQIVND come from the germline V gene (reference sequence). The CDR3 totals 16 residues. This CDR3 reads CASSASSGSAYNEQFF. The covered CDR3 bases are TGTGCCAGTAGTGCTTCTAGCGGGAGTGCCTACAATGAG.

This clone was recorded many times. The read comes to an end 3 residues before the CDR3 does, leaving the germline J gene to fill in the end. V and J are TRBV20-1 and TRBJ2-7; TRBD2 might be the D (6 bases). In germline, CDR1 is DFQATT, CDR2 SNEGSKA (reference sequence). V lost 6 bases and J 1 base, leaving 10 bases between the germline ends. CDR3 length: 12 residues. CDR3: CSANRGSYEQYF. The sequenced CDR3 bases are TGCAGTGCAAACCGGGGGTCCTACGAG.

This clone was seen many times. The sequenced fragment ends 3 residues before the CDR3 boundary, so the rest is inferred from the germline J gene. The chain links TRBV7-9 to TRBJ2-7, with 7 bases lining up with TRBD2. CDR3 size: 15 residues. The germline V gene encodes CDR1 SEHNR and CDR2 FQNEAQ (reference sequence). Trimming at V came to 2 bases and at J to 1 base, leaving 5 bases not matched to a gene. The sequenced CDR3 bases are TGTGCCAGCAGCTTATTGGCTAGCGGATCCTACGAG. Amino acids: CASSLLASGSYE. The full CDR3 protein reads CASSLLASGSYEQYF.

This clone was counted at least ten times. The CDR3 goes on 3 residues after the read ends, and that part is filled in from the germline J gene. This rearrangement joins TRBV6-1 to TRBJ2-1, with TRBD2 as a possible D gene (6 bases). V was pared by 0 bases and J by 0 bases, with 6 bases between. This CDR3 contains 15 residues. CDR1 MNHNS and CDR2 SASEGT come from the germline V gene. This CDR3 reads CASSEADYSYNEQFF. Incomplete CDR3 DNA: TGTGCCAGCAGTGAAGCGGACTACTCCTACAATGAG.

This clone has a count of ten or more. Read coverage stops 3 residues before the CDR3 terminus; the germline J gene supplies the remainder. This sequence joins TRBV5-4 and TRBJ2-5; 7 bases are shared with TRBD2. Unmatched junction bases numbered 13, after V lost 3 bases and J lost 5 bases. This CDR3 comprises 16 residues. Per the germline V gene, CDR1 is SGHNT and CDR2 is YYREEE (reference sequence). CDR3 DNA, as far as it was read: TGTGCCAGCAGCTCCCTGGGGGGGTACGGAGGGGAGACC. It yields the protein CASSSLGGYGGET. The CDR3, in full, reads CASSSLGGYGGETQYF. The entire variable domain, with the rest obtained from reference TRBV5-4 and TRBJ2-5, is as follows: ETGVTQSPTHLIKTRGQQVTLRCSSQSGHNTVSWYQQALGQGPQFIFQYYREEENGRGNFPPRFSGLQFPNYSSELNVNALELDDSALYLCASSSLGGYGGETQYFGPGTRLLVL.

In its sample, this clone was seen a few times. The read stops 3 residues short of the end of the CDR3; the missing end is completed from the germline J gene. J is TRBJ2-1 and V is TRBV7-6, with TRBD2 matching 11 bases. Germline CDR1 reads SGHVS; CDR2 reads FNYEAQ. J gave up 6 bases and V 4 bases, and 5 bases lay outside the gene matches. This CDR3 is 15 amino acids long. Incomplete CDR3 DNA: TGTGCCAGCAGCTCGGGACTAGCGGAAGGCAATGAG. It translates to CASSSGLAEGNE. The full CDR3 is CASSSGLAEGNEQFF.

This clone showed up many times. The CDR3 extends 3 residues past the end of the read, so its final part is completed from the germline J gene. V is TRBV20-1 and J is TRBJ1-6; 7 nucleotides line up with TRBD1. V lost 3 bases and J lost 10; bases outside the gene matches: 15. The CDR3 length is 16 residues. Looked up from germline, CDR1 is DFQATT and CDR2 is SNEGSKA (reference sequence). The sequenced part of the CDR3 DNA is TGCAGTGCTAGTCAGGGCAGGGGGACCGGTAACTCACCC. Its translation: CSASQGRGTGNSP. The full-length CDR3 reads as CSASQGRGTGNSPLHF.

This clone was seen repeatedly, ten times or more. CDR3 loop: CASSDYQDNEKLFF. CDR3 DNA, as far as it was read: TGTGCCAGCAGTGACTACCAAGATAATGAAAAA. J is TRBJ1-4 and V is TRBV2, with D unresolved. From the germline J gene comes the end of the CDR3, since the read stops 3 residues before it. Deletions cut 3 bases from V and 4 bases from J, with 9 bases between. This CDR3 spans 14 amino acids. From germline, CDR1 is SNHLY and CDR2 FYNNEI.

The sample holds many counts of this clone. The sequenced part of the CDR3 DNA is TGTGCCAGTAGTTCGGGACAGACGTCGCACACTGAA. This gives the protein CASSSGQTSHTE. In full, the CDR3 is CASSSGQTSHTEAFF. V usage is TRBV19 and J usage is TRBJ1-1; 7 bases agree with TRBD1. The read ends 3 residues early relative to the CDR3; the germline J gene fills the gap. There are 15 residues in the CDR3. After removal of 5 bases from V and 3 bases from J, the junction contained 9 bases not matched to a gene. Germline assignment: CDR1 LNHDA and CDR2 SQIVND (reference sequence).

This clone was counted only a few times. The read ends 3 residues before the CDR3 terminus; that terminus is restored from the germline J gene. The V call is TRBV7-9, the J call TRBJ2-2, with D perhaps TRBD1 (6 bases). CDR1 and CDR2 from the germline V gene are SEHNR and FQNEAQ (reference sequence). The CDR3 has 13 residues. The covered CDR3 bases are TGTGCCAGCAGCCCGGACAGCAAAGAAAAG. This translates into CASSPDSKEK. The full CDR3 protein is CASSPDSKEKLFF.

This clone was seen ten or more times. The read ends 3 residues shy of where the CDR3 ends; the end is completed using the germline J gene. The chain couples TRBV5-1 to TRBJ2-2; tentative D call: TRBD2 (6 bases). CDR3 length equals 14 residues. The V and J ends lost 4 bases and 8 bases respectively, with 15 bases between them. Germline CDR1 is SGHRS and CDR2 is YFSETQ. The CDR3 sequence is CASSGTSLMGELFF. The part of the CDR3 DNA that was read is TGCGCCAGCAGCGGGACTTCCTTAATGGGGGAG.

This clone was recorded at least ten times. Sequencing ends 3 residues short of the CDR3 end; the germline J gene provides the rest. The chain is built from TRBV2 and TRBJ2-5, with TRBD2 matching 9 bases. Germline trimming cut 7 bases from V and 5 bases from J; bases unmatched to any gene: 8. Germline V CDR1 and CDR2: SNHLY, FYNNEI. The CDR3 is 14 residues long. Here the CDR3 reads CASTIAGVGETQYF. The CDR3 DNA, read in part, is TGTGCCAGCACCATAGCGGGAGTTGGGGAGACC.